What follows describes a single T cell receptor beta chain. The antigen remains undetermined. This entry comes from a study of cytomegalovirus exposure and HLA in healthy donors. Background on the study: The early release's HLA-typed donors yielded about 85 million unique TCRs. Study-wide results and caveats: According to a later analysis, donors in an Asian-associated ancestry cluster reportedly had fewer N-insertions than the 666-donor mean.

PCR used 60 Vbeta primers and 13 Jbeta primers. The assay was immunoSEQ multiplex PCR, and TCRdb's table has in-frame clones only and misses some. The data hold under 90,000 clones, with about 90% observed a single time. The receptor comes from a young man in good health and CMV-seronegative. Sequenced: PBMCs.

The CDR3 loop is CASSYSGTYEQYF. In nucleotides, the CDR3 is TGTGCCAGCAGTTACTCCGGTACCTACGAGCAGTACTTC. V gene TRBV6-5 combines with J gene TRBJ2-7, with D unresolved. CDR3 length: 13 amino acids. The V gene's germline CDR1 is MNHEY and CDR2 SVGAGI. Trimming took 0 bases from V and 2 from J, leaving 5 bases between them.